This T cell receptor (beta chain) was observed in a study of blood T cell repertoires in COVID-19. The wider study: Specimens from acute and convalescent COVID-19 originated in the United States, Italy and Spain. PBMCs, B-cell-depleted T cells, or T cells were the source of the cDNA or gDNA that made up the material.

This CDR3 has 15 amino acids. Per the germline V gene, CDR1 is MDHEN and CDR2 is SYDVKM. Trimming took 4 bases from V and 0 from J, leaving 10 bases between them. Authors' processing steps: Amplification from reference gene primers served as the basis for estimated nucleated cell counts. Sequencing was performed with immunoSEQ multiplex PCR; in TCRdb, only in-frame clones are kept and a portion is missing. V, J and clone size are those of that table, while D and trimming were read from the DNA. The sample has 160,000 or so clones, roughly 77% seen once. This clonotype was sampled from a human donor in a cohort sampled during active COVID-19. This chain links TRBV28 with TRBJ2-4; D ambiguous. What was sequenced was peripheral blood. The CDR3 loop is CASSSRGLAKNIQYF. The DNA for the CDR3 is TGTGCCAGCAGTTCGCGAGGTCTAGCCAAAAACATTCAGTACTTC.